The 27 T cell receptor beta chains listed next were all sequenced from one sample in a study of Graves' ophthalmopathy and Graves' hyperthyroidism. CDR3 regions of TCR beta were amplified from RNA transcripts. Amplification began with first-round RT-PCR using HTBI primers, then second-round multiplex PCR was performed. TCRdb itself ran the multiplex PCR reads through MiXCR, one entry per CDR3 protein. The sample gives 450,000 or so distinct CDR3 sequences, around 14% of which show up once; over 7.5% is in the top ten. The sample comprised blood. The receptors come from a woman in her twenties or thirties with Graves' ophthalmopathy.

The CDR3 sequence: CASRGRDGYTEAFF. The CDR3, as DNA: TGTGCCAGCAGAGGCCGGGACGGCTACACTGAAGCTTTCTTT. The chain carries TRBV6-2 or TRBV6-3 and TRBJ1-1, with a tentative D call TRBD1 (5 bases). The CDR3 consists of 14 residues. Germline CDR1 reads MNHEY; CDR2 reads SVGEGT. Deletions cut 6 bases from V and 3 bases from J, with 14 bases between.

This clonotype appeared many times. The chain employs TRBV6-5 and TRBJ2-7; the D is unclear. Trimming removed 3 bases from V and 5 bases from J, with 14 bases in between. Per germline, CDR1 MNHEY and CDR2 SVGAGI. The CDR3 sequence is 14 residues long. The CDR3 DNA reads TGTGCCAGCAGTTATGGGCTAAGGAACGACGAGCAGTACTTC. The encoded protein is CASSYGLRNDEQYF.

This clonotype was detected many times. The gene calls are TRBV9 and TRBJ2-2; TRBD2 agrees at 10 bases. The CDR3 loop spans 18 amino acids. CDR1 is SGDLS, CDR2 YYNGEE, per germline. Losses at the gene ends were 0 bases for V and 4 bases for J; bases not matched to a gene: 9. CDR3 coding DNA: TGTGCCAGCAGCGTAGACGCTAGCGGGAGAAGGAGCACCGGGGAGCTGTTTTTT. Translation: CASSVDASGRRSTGELFF.

Ten or more counts support this clonotype. The chain is built from TRBV12-3 or TRBV12-4 and TRBJ2-5; TRBD2 matches 9 bases. CDR3 length: 16 amino acids. V trimming: 8 bases; J trimming: 0 bases; junction bases outside the gene matches: 10. The CDR3 DNA reads as TGTGCCAGCTTCTTCGGGACTAGCAGTTACCAAGAGACCCAGTACTTC. It specifies CASFFGTSSYQETQYF.

The chain couples TRBV6-1 to TRBJ2-5; a weak D match, TRBD1 (5 bases). V lost 7 bases, J lost 1 base, and 16 bases lay in between. CDR1 MNHNS and CDR2 SASEGT come from the germline V gene. This CDR3 is 15 amino acids long. CDR3 sequence reads: CASTPTLTVQETQYF. The CDR3 DNA reads TGTGCCAGCACCCCTACCTTGACAGTCCAAGAGACCCAGTACTTC.

This clonotype has at least ten counts. The V and J genes are TRBV28 and TRBJ1-2; D call uncertain. The CDR3 consists of 18 residues. CDR1 MDHEN and CDR2 SYDVKM come from the germline V gene. V was cut by 2 bases and J by 2 bases, with 21 bases left in between. As DNA, the CDR3 is TGTGCCAGCAGTTTAATTGGACGCGGCGTGGGCGCGAACTATGGCTACACCTTC. Translated, it gives CASSLIGRGVGANYGYTF.

At least ten counts were recorded for this clonotype. This chain links TRBV7-2 with TRBJ2-5, with 14 nucleotides matching TRBD2. Trimming at V came to 5 bases and at J to 7 bases, leaving 9 bases not matched to a gene. Per the germline V gene, CDR1 is SGHTA and CDR2 is FQGNSA. The CDR3 runs 16 residues. CDR3 in amino acids: CASSQTSGGAFGTQYF. DNA of the CDR3: TGTGCCAGCAGCCAGACTAGCGGGGGGGCCTTCGGGACCCAGTACTTC.

This clonotype was observed a single time. An end of the junction differs from the germline gene, which may be a read error. The V call is TRBV7-9, the J call TRBJ1-1; 7 bases are a match to TRBD1. The CDR3 runs to 15 residues. Germline lookup yields CDR1 SEHNR and CDR2 FQNEAQ (reference sequence). DNA of the CDR3: TGTGCCAGCAGCTCAGGACAGGTACCGAACACTGATGCTTTCTTT. Residues: CASSSGQVPNTDAFF.

This clonotype was picked up many times. CDR3 sequence reads: CAWSVPWGQASSYNSPLHF. The CDR3 DNA follows: TGTGCCTGGAGTGTACCCTGGGGACAGGCCAGCTCCTATAATTCACCCCTCCACTTT. The chain carries TRBV30 and TRBJ1-6; TRBD1 matches 8 bases. J lost 0 bases, V lost 0 bases, and 10 bases had no gene match. The V gene's germline CDR1 is GTSNPN and CDR2 SVGIG (reference sequence). This CDR3 spans 19 amino acids.

This clonotype was counted ten times or more. V usage is TRBV12-3 or TRBV12-4 and J usage is TRBJ1-2; 9 bases agree with TRBD1. The CDR3 spans 14 residues. The V segment lost 2 bases and the J segment 14 bases; nucleotides outside the gene matches: 12. CDR3 residues: CASSLPRDRVGETF. CDR3 DNA sequence: TGTGCCAGCAGTTTACCTCGGGACAGGGTCGGGGAGACCTTC.

This clonotype was observed many times. One end of the junction varies from germline; a read error may be responsible. The chain has TRBV28 and TRBJ2-3; no clear D. This CDR3 comprises 15 residues. Germline CDR1 reads MDHEN; CDR2 reads SYDVKM. CDR3 sequence: CASSAIRSSTDTQYF. CDR3 bases: TGTGCCAGCAGTGCCATCAGATCCAGCACAGATACACAGTATTTT.

This clonotype was counted many times. The chain links TRBV6-5 to TRBJ2-7, with TRBD1 identical over 7 bases. V shed 5 bases, J shed 2 bases, and the junction held 3 bases outside the gene matches. In germline, CDR1 is MNHEY, CDR2 SVGAGI. This CDR3 is built from 13 residues. The CDR3 DNA sequence: TGTGCCAGCAGTACAGGGGCTACCTACGAGCAGTACTTC. It translates to CASSTGATYEQYF.

The sample holds many counts of this clonotype. The chain combines TRBV19 with TRBJ1-1; D may be TRBD1 (5 bases). Looked up from germline, CDR1 is LNHDA and CDR2 is SQIVND (reference sequence). This CDR3 region has 15 residues. V was clipped by 3 bases and J by 2 bases, with 13 bases between them. CDR3 amino acids: CASSIRGVGNTEAFF. The CDR3 region has the DNA TGTGCCAGTAGTATTAGGGGTGTGGGTAACACTGAAGCTTTCTTT.

This clonotype was counted between two and nine times. This sequence joins TRBV11-2 and TRBJ2-7; TRBD1 agrees at 10 bases. The CDR3 is made up of 14 amino acids. Germline lookup yields CDR1 SGHAT and CDR2 FQNNGV. V trimming: 1 base; J trimming: 6 bases; junction bases outside the gene matches: 3. In DNA, the CDR3 is TGTGCCAGCAGCTTAGTTCGGGACAGGGGCGAGCAGTACTTC. Its protein product is CASSLVRDRGEQYF.

In its sample, this clonotype was seen many times. This may arise from a read error, as a much more abundant clone is one base away. CDR3 sequence reads: CASRVNVSPLHF. The DNA for the CDR3 is TGTGCCAGCCGGGTCAACGTTTCACCCCTCCACTTT. This sequence joins TRBV12-3 or TRBV12-4 and TRBJ1-6; no definite D call. The V gene lost 8 bases and the J gene lost 9 bases, with 11 bases spanning the gap. CDR3 length: 12 residues.

This clonotype has ten or more counts. The chain recombines TRBV20-1 with TRBJ1-3; unclear D gene. The V and J ends lost 6 bases and 4 bases respectively, with 13 bases between them. The V gene's germline CDR1 is DFQATT and CDR2 SNEGSKA (reference sequence). The length of the CDR3 is 13 residues. CDR3 nucleotide sequence: TGCAGTGCCAACATTCTCAAAGGAAACACCATATATTTT. It yields the protein CSANILKGNTIYF.

In this sample, this clonotype turned up many times. This chain joins TRBV20-1 and TRBJ1-1; D is ambiguous. Trimming took off 3 bases at V and 11 bases at J, with 16 bases between the two ends. The V gene's germline CDR1 is DFQATT and CDR2 SNEGSKA (reference sequence). The CDR3 length is 12 residues. The CDR3 DNA is TGCAGTGCTAGGTATGGACTGGAGTTGGCTTTCTTT. Encoded protein: CSARYGLELAFF.

This clonotype was counted at least ten times. The chain has TRBV30 and TRBJ2-7; D is perhaps TRBD1 (5 bases). The CDR3 consists of 12 residues. Per the germline V gene, CDR1 is GTSNPN and CDR2 is SVGIG (reference sequence). V lost 6 bases and J 4 bases, leaving 13 bases between the germline ends. CDR3 amino acids: CACRGRGYEQYF. In nucleotides, the CDR3 is TGTGCCTGTAGAGGAAGGGGATACGAGCAGTACTTC. The complete variable domain, with remaining parts taken from reference TRBV30 and TRBJ2-7, reads SQTIHQWPATLVQPVGSPLSLECTVEGTSNPNLYWYRQAAGRGLQLLFYSVGIGQISSEVPQNLSASRPQDRQFILSSKKLLLSDSGFYLCACRGRGYEQYFGPGTRLTVT.

This clonotype was detected many times. The rearrangement links TRBV6-5 to TRBJ2-7; no clear D gene. V lost 0 bases and J 3 bases, leaving 6 bases between the germline ends. The CDR3 is made up of 13 amino acids. CDR1 and CDR2 (germline): MNHEY, SVGAGI. CDR3 amino acids: CASSYSGHYEQYF. The CDR3 DNA reads TGTGCCAGCAGTTACTCAGGGCACTACGAGCAGTACTTC.

The chain has TRBV25-1 and TRBJ2-7, with D perhaps matching TRBD1 or TRBD2 (6 bases each). The CDR3 consists of 15 residues. V shed 1 base and J shed 4 bases, with 14 bases lying between them. The germline gives CDR1 MGHDK, CDR2 SYGVNS. The CDR3 loop reads CASSESGAQTYEQYF. The CDR3 DNA reads as TGTGCCAGCAGTGAATCGGGGGCGCAGACATACGAGCAGTACTTC.

The chain combines TRBV7-9 with TRBJ1-5, with a tentative D call TRBD1 (6 bases). This CDR3 spans 15 amino acids. The germline CDR1 and CDR2 sequences are SEHNR and FQNEAQ (reference sequence). The V and J ends lost 6 bases and 3 bases respectively, with 15 bases between them. CDR3 nucleotides: TGTGCCAGCAGTGAGGCCAGGGGTCCCAATCAGCCCCAGCATTTT. Translation gives CASSEARGPNQPQHF.

This clonotype was counted ten times or more. This chain uses TRBV28 with TRBJ2-7, with D possibly TRBD2 on 7 matching bases. The germline gives CDR1 MDHEN, CDR2 SYDVKM. The CDR3 runs to 13 residues. With 5 bases removed from V and 3 bases from J, the gap between germline ends came to 11 bases. DNA for the CDR3: TGTGCCAGCAGTAGCGGGACAATCTACGAGCAGTACTTC. Its protein product is CASSSGTIYEQYF.

This chain connects TRBV9 to TRBJ2-7; 8 bases line up with TRBD2. There are 15 residues in the CDR3. The J segment lost 0 bases and the V segment lost 4 bases, leaving 6 bases of the junction unmatched. From germline, CDR1 is SGDLS and CDR2 YYNGEE. CDR3: CASSSSGDPSYEQYF. The CDR3 DNA follows: TGTGCCAGCAGCAGTAGCGGGGACCCCTCCTACGAGCAGTACTTC.

Many counts were recorded for this clonotype. The chain combines TRBV6-5 with TRBJ1-6; 10 bases fit TRBD1. Germline CDR1 is MNHEY and CDR2 is SVGAGI. CDR3 length equals 14 residues. V gave up 2 bases and J gave up 10 bases; unmatched junction bases: 2. The CDR3 is CASSYRTGGSPLHF. DNA for the CDR3: TGTGCCAGCAGTTACAGGACAGGGGGATCACCCCTCCACTTT.

This clonotype was picked up many times. This chain uses TRBV27 with TRBJ1-5, with D uncertain. The germline gives CDR1 MNHEY, CDR2 SMNVEV (reference sequence). Trimming removed 0 bases from V and 5 bases from J, with 8 bases in between. This CDR3 spans 14 amino acids. CDR3 sequence: CASSLSGLDQPQHF. CDR3 in DNA: TGTGCCAGCAGTTTATCAGGGCTCGATCAGCCCCAGCATTTT.

This clonotype was recorded at least ten times. The chain combines TRBV6-5 with TRBJ1-6, with 9 bases aligning to TRBD1. From germline, CDR1 is MNHEY and CDR2 SVGAGI. CDR3 length equals 17 residues. The V segment lost 3 bases and the J segment 7 bases; nucleotides outside the gene matches: 10. Here the CDR3 DNA reads TGTGCCAGCAGTTATCTTTCCCCCGGGACAGGGAATTCACCCCTCCACTTT. Translated, it gives CASSYLSPGTGNSPLHF.

The sample holds many counts of this clonotype. This chain uses TRBV2 with TRBJ1-1; D is unresolved. The CDR3 runs to 14 residues. Germline CDR1 and CDR2: SNHLY and FYNNEI. The germline V and J ends were trimmed by 7 bases and 3 bases, with 15 bases remaining between them. CDR3 DNA sequence: TGTGCCAGCAATAGACAATTAACGCACACTGAAGCTTTCTTT. Translated, it gives CASNRQLTHTEAFF.